This T cell receptor (beta chain) stems from a study of blood T cell repertoires in COVID-19. With V trimmed by 2 bases and J by 3 bases, 3 bases remained unmatched. In germline, CDR1 is LNHDA, CDR2 SQIVND (reference sequence). This CDR3 comprises 14 residues. This clone showed up just once. TCRdb's copy holds only in-frame clones and misses some; the assay was immunoSEQ multiplex PCR. The repertoire includes 200,000 to 300,000 clones, approximately 86% of them detected once, and approximately 2.6% sits in the top ten. This clonotype originated in a woman between 18 and 29 years old who had recovered from COVID-19. The rearrangement joins TRBV19 to TRBJ1-1, with TRBD1 matching over 7 bases. The sample was PBMCs or T cells enriched from blood (not recorded which). The CDR3 loop reads CASSIQGDYTEAFF. DNA for the CDR3: TGTGCCAGTAGTATACAGGGGGATTACACTGAAGCTTTCTTT.